The rows below give T cell receptor beta chains drawn from one sample of a study of OX40 agonist ivuxolimab in advanced cancers. Data came from immunoSEQ multiplex PCR; TCRdb stores just in-frame clones and leaves some out. The table shows 35,000 to 40,000 clones, with roughly 80% occurring only once. The input for sequencing was CD4+ or CD8+ T cells sorted from blood, taken in a trial of the OX40 agonist ivuxolimab. The receptors here all came from an adult with an advanced solid tumor such as melanoma, head and neck, liver or kidney cancer. CDR3s include the opening cysteine and the closing phenylalanine or tryptophan. Each record gives: clone size, D gene, V gene, J gene, CDR3 protein, CDR3 DNA. A D gene is named only where the DNA matches it firmly. The size field is filled for only some rows; it gives once, few, many or a size class.

few	TRBD1	TRBV7-2	TRBJ2-3	CASSLRGRGRADTQYF	TGTGCCAGCAGCTTAAGGGGCAGGGGGCGGGCAGATACGCAGTATTTT
few	TRBD2	TRBV10-3	TRBJ2-2	CAISESGTSGGWNTGELFF	TGTGCCATCAGTGAGTCTGGGACTAGCGGGGGCTGGAACACCGGGGAGCTGTTTTTT
-	TRBD1	TRBV7-2	TRBJ1-4	CASSVGQGNEKLFF	TGTGCCAGCAGCGTCGGACAGGGGAATGAAAAGCTGTTTTTT
-	TRBD2	TRBV30	TRBJ2-7	CAWSVRGRASYEQYF	TGTGCCTGGAGTGTACGGGGGAGGGCCTCCTACGAGCAGTACTTC
-	-	TRBV11-2	TRBJ1-1	CASSFRGRAEAFF	TGTGCCAGCAGCTTCCGGGGGAGGGCTGAAGCTTTCTTT
-	TRBD2	TRBV6-6	TRBJ2-1	CATPLAENNEQFF	TGTGCCACCCCACTAGCGGAAAACAATGAGCAGTTCTTC
-	-	TRBV2	TRBJ1-5	CASRGDTSNQPQHF	TGTGCCAGCAGGGGCGACACCAGCAATCAGCCCCAGCATTTT
-	-	TRBV7-9	TRBJ2-3	CASSEYADTQYF	TGTGCCAGCAGCGAGTACGCAGATACGCAGTATTTT
once	-	TRBV5-8	TRBJ1-5	CASSMGQGFNQPQHF	TGTGCCAGCAGTATGGGGCAGGGGTTCAATCAGCCCCAGCATTTT
-	-	TRBV2	TRBJ1-4	CASRENQATNEKLFF	TGTGCCAGCAGGGAAAATCAAGCAACTAATGAAAAACTGTTTTTT
-	-	TRBV5-4	TRBJ2-2	CASSFNRGGSNTGELFF	TGTGCCAGCAGCTTCAACAGGGGAGGGTCGAACACCGGGGAGCTGTTTTTT
few	-	TRBV6-1	TRBJ2-5	CASSLGIQETQYF	TGTGCCAGCAGTTTGGGCATACAAGAGACCCAGTACTTC
-	-	TRBV6-4	TRBJ2-3	CASSEALETDTQYF	TGTGCCAGCAGTGAGGCATTGGAAACAGATACGCAGTATTTT
-	-	TRBV9	TRBJ2-3	CASSEILAAPQGTQYF	TGTGCCAGCAGCGAGATATTAGCGGCTCCCCAAGGTACGCAGTATTTT
-	-	TRBV6-5	TRBJ1-5	CASSRLQNSNQPQHF	TGTGCCAGCAGCCGCCTCCAGAATAGCAATCAGCCCCAGCATTTT
-	-	TRBV14	TRBJ2-1	CASSQDTWDEVKFF	TGTGCCAGCAGCCAAGACACCTGGGACGAAGTGAAGTTCTTC
-	-	TRBV5-4	TRBJ2-3	CASSLGGSRTDTQYF	TGTGCCAGCAGCTTGGGGGGCTCCCGTACAGATACGCAGTATTTT
-	TRBD1	TRBV4-2	TRBJ1-4	CASSPDRVALFF	TGTGCCAGCAGCCCTGACAGGGTGGCACTGTTTTTT
-	-	TRBV4-1	TRBJ1-2	CASSQGNYGYTF	TGCGCCAGCAGCCAAGGGAACTATGGCTACACCTTC
-	-	TRBV10-3	TRBJ2-3	CAISVNGRAQGTDTQYF	TGTGCCATCAGTGTAAACGGGCGGGCCCAGGGTACAGATACGCAGTATTTT
-	TRBD2	TRBV6-1	TRBJ2-3	CAGDSGGGTDTQYF	TGTGCCGGGGATAGCGGGGGGGGCACAGATACGCAGTATTTT
-	TRBD2	TRBV6-6	TRBJ2-3	CASRTSGGTDTQYF	TGTGCCAGCAGAACTAGCGGGGGCACAGATACGCAGTATTTT
-	-	TRBV19	TRBJ1-5	CASNRVMGNQPQHF	TGTGCGAGTAACAGGGTCATGGGCAATCAGCCCCAGCATTTT
-	-	TRBV7-9	TRBJ2-1	CASSQTVYNEQFF	TGTGCCAGCAGCCAGACAGTCTACAATGAGCAGTTCTTC
-	-	TRBV28	TRBJ2-7	CASGGVVGEQYF	TGTGCCAGCGGCGGGGTCGTAGGCGAGCAGTACTTC
-	-	TRBV21-1	TRBJ2-4	CASSNDGMPTTLAKNIQYF	TGTGCCAGCAGCAACGACGGGATGCCCACCACCTTAGCCAAAAACATTCAGTACTTC
-	-	TRBV7-2	TRBJ1-1	CASSLEGAGTEAFF	TGTGCCAGCAGCTTAGAAGGGGCAGGCACTGAAGCTTTCTTT
-	-	TRBV6-5	TRBJ2-1	CASSYGARRNEQFF	TGTGCCAGCAGTTACGGGGCCCGGCGGAATGAGCAGTTCTTC
-	TRBD1	TRBV28	TRBJ2-7	CASSPQGSTYEQYF	TGTGCCAGCAGCCCACAGGGGTCCACCTACGAGCAGTACTTC
few	-	TRBV19	TRBJ2-3	CASKSRGDTDTQYF	TGTGCCAGTAAATCCAGGGGGGACACAGATACGCAGTATTTT
-	-	TRBV19	TRBJ2-2	CASSIRIRNTGELFF	TGTGCCAGTAGTATACGTATACGCAACACCGGGGAACTGTTTTTT
-	-	TRBV28	TRBJ2-2	CASSFFPRQASRNTGELFF	TGTGCCAGCAGTTTTTTCCCCAGGCAGGCGTCGCGGAACACCGGGGAGCTGTTTTTT
-	TRBD1	TRBV14	TRBJ2-7	CASSLGQGAYEQYF	TGTGCCAGCAGCCTGGGACAGGGGGCCTACGAGCAGTACTTC
-	-	TRBV2	TRBJ2-7	CASSETGIVYEQYF	TGTGCCAGCAGTGAAACAGGGATTGTGTACGAGCAGTACTTC
-	TRBD2	TRBV28	TRBJ2-7	CASSSGTSGSRYEQYF	TGTGCCAGCAGTTCCGGGACTAGCGGGAGCAGGTACGAGCAGTACTTC
-	TRBD2	TRBV5-1	TRBJ2-5	CASRTSGESQETQYF	TGCGCCAGCAGGACTAGCGGGGAGTCTCAAGAGACCCAGTACTTC
-	-	TRBV11-2	TRBJ1-1	CASSLVAQNAFF	TGTGCCAGCAGCTTAGTAGCTCAGAATGCTTTCTTT
-	TRBD2	TRBV27	TRBJ2-1	CASSSYRAGRIDEQFF	TGTGCCAGCAGTTCTTACAGAGCGGGGAGAATTGATGAGCAGTTCTTC
-	-	TRBV18	TRBJ1-5	CASSPDGNQPQHF	TGTGCCAGCTCACCGGACGGAAATCAGCCCCAGCATTTT
-	-	TRBV6-5	TRBJ2-1	CASSYTTGFGNEQFF	TGTGCCAGCAGTTATACAACAGGGTTCGGGAATGAGCAGTTCTTC
-	-	TRBV7-9	TRBJ2-5	CASSLDVGETQYF	TGTGCCAGCAGCTTAGACGTAGGCGAGACCCAGTACTTC
-	TRBD1	TRBV2	TRBJ2-3	CASRLQGPDTQYF	TGTGCCAGCAGGCTACAGGGGCCAGATACGCAGTATTTT
-	-	TRBV10-3	TRBJ1-1	CAISDGYGYPEAFF	TGTGCCATCAGTGACGGGTACGGGTACCCTGAAGCTTTCTTT
-	-	TRBV15	TRBJ2-7	CATRRSDYLGEQYF	TGTGCCACCAGGAGATCGGATTATCTGGGGGAGCAGTACTTC
-	-	TRBV28	TRBJ1-3	CASSPLQTANTIYF	TGTGCCAGCAGTCCCCTGCAGACAGCAAACACCATATATTTT
-	-	TRBV30	TRBJ2-7	CAWSVGDLGSSYEQYF	TGTGCCTGGAGTGTAGGTGATCTGGGAAGCTCCTACGAGCAGTACTTC
-	-	TRBV4-1	TRBJ1-1	CASSRSAFLGQGATEAFF	TGCGCCAGCAGCCGGTCGGCATTCCTAGGGCAGGGCGCCACTGAAGCTTTCTTT
-	TRBD1	TRBV28	TRBJ1-2	CASSGTGVNYGYTF	TGTGCCAGCAGTGGGACAGGGGTTAACTATGGCTACACCTTC
once	-	TRBV5-1	TRBJ2-3	CASSLSSWNTQYF	TGCGCCAGCAGCTTGTCCTCTTGGAATACGCAGTATTTT
-	-	TRBV4-1	TRBJ1-5	CASGQVYSNQPQHF	TGCGCCAGCGGCCAAGTCTATAGCAATCAGCCCCAGCATTTT
-	-	TRBV5-1	TRBJ2-1	CASSLETDYNEQFF	TGCGCCAGCAGCTTGGAGACAGATTACAATGAGCAGTTCTTC
-	-	TRBV6-5	TRBJ1-2	CASSLLGGYYGYTF	TGTGCCAGCAGCCTTTTAGGGGGTTACTATGGCTACACCTTC
-	TRBD2	TRBV18	TRBJ2-1	CASSNRDGRIYNEQFF	TGTGCCAGCTCAAACCGGGACGGGAGGATATACAATGAGCAGTTCTTC
few	TRBD2	TRBV30	TRBJ2-1	CAWSVQRGGLNEQFF	TGTGCCTGGAGTGTTCAGCGGGGGGGACTCAATGAGCAGTTCTTC
-	-	TRBV7-2	TRBJ2-2	CASSWTGPSTGELFF	TGTGCCAGCAGCTGGACGGGACCTAGTACCGGGGAGCTGTTTTTT